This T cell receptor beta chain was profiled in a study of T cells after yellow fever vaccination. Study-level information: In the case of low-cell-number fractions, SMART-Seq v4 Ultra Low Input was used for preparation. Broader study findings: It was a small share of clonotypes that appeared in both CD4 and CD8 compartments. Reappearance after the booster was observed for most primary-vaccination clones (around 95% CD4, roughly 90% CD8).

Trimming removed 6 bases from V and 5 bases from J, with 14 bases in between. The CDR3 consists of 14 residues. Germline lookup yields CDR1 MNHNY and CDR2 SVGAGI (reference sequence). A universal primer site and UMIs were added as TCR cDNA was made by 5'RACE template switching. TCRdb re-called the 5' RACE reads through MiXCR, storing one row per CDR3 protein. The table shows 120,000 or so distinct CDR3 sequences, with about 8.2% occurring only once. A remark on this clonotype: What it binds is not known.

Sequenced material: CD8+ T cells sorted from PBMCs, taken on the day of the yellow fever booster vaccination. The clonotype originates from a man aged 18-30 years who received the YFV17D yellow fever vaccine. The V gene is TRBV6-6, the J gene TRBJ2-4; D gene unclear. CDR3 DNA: TGTGCCAGCAGCTTATCCTACACGGAAAACATTCAGTACTTC. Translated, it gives CASSLSYTENIQYF.